Listed below are T cell receptor beta chains from one sample, sequenced in a study of blood T cell repertoires in COVID-19. Some clones are missing from TCRdb's copy, which holds only in-frame ones; the method was immunoSEQ multiplex PCR. The profile shows some 270,000 clones, approximately 89% of them singletons. Sequencing was done on a sample of peripheral blood. These receptors came from a man between 35 and 55 years old with active or convalescent COVID-19. Both conserved end residues are part of each CDR3. A D gene is named only where the DNA matches it firmly. Where a row states a size, it is once, few, many or the class of an expanded clone; other rows omit it.

clone_size: NA; j_call: TRBJ1-2; v_call: TRBV25-1; d_call: NA; cdr3_nt: TGTGCCAGCAGTGAAACCCTAGGGGGGGAAGGGTATGGCTACACCTTC; cdr3_aa: CASSETLGGEGYGYTF
clone_size: NA; j_call: TRBJ1-1; v_call: TRBV11-3; d_call: TRBD1; cdr3_nt: TGTGCCAGCAGCTTGGGACAGACTGGCTCTCTTCAGGGCGGCGCTTTCTTT; cdr3_aa: CASSLGQTGSLQGGAFF
clone_size: few; j_call: TRBJ1-2; v_call: TRBV7-9; d_call: TRBD1; cdr3_nt: TGTGCCAGCAGCTGGACAGGATTTAGTGGCTACACCTTC; cdr3_aa: CASSWTGFSGYTF
clone_size: NA; j_call: TRBJ1-5; v_call: TRBV10-1; d_call: TRBD1; cdr3_nt: TGCGCCAGCAGTGAAGAACAGGGGGGTGTACAGCCCCAGCATTTT; cdr3_aa: CASSEEQGGVQPQHF
clone_size: few; j_call: TRBJ1-4; v_call: TRBV28; d_call: NA; cdr3_nt: TGTGCCAGCAGGGAGGTTGCAACTAATGAAAAACTGTTTTTT; cdr3_aa: CASREVATNEKLFF
clone_size: NA; j_call: TRBJ2-3; v_call: TRBV7-9; d_call: TRBD2; cdr3_nt: TGTGCCAGCAGCTTGGGGGGACTAGCCACAGATACGCAGTATTTT; cdr3_aa: CASSLGGLATDTQYF
clone_size: NA; j_call: TRBJ2-1; v_call: TRBV6-5; d_call: NA; cdr3_nt: TGTGCCAGCAGTTACTCCGAACTGAATGAGCAGTTCTTC; cdr3_aa: CASSYSELNEQFF
clone_size: NA; j_call: TRBJ2-7; v_call: TRBV15; d_call: NA; cdr3_nt: TGTGCCACTAGAACCGGGGGAGAGCAGTACTTC; cdr3_aa: CATRTGGEQYF
clone_size: NA; j_call: TRBJ2-7; v_call: TRBV4-2; d_call: TRBD2; cdr3_nt: TGTGCCAGCAGCCAAGCCCCGGGGGGGGTTTACGAGCAGTACTTC; cdr3_aa: CASSQAPGGVYEQYF
clone_size: NA; j_call: TRBJ2-6; v_call: TRBV19; d_call: NA; cdr3_nt: TGTGCCAGTAGTCCGGAGTCTGGGGCCAACGTCCTGACTTTC; cdr3_aa: CASSPESGANVLTF
clone_size: few; j_call: TRBJ1-2; v_call: TRBV5-1; d_call: NA; cdr3_nt: TGCGCCAGCAGCCCTGCTCGACAGGCCCTTTATGGCTACACCTTC; cdr3_aa: CASSPARQALYGYTF
clone_size: NA; j_call: TRBJ2-7; v_call: TRBV19; d_call: NA; cdr3_nt: TGTGCCAGTAGTCCTCGAGGCTTCTACGAGCAGTACTTC; cdr3_aa: CASSPRGFYEQYF
clone_size: few; j_call: TRBJ1-2; v_call: TRBV27; d_call: TRBD1; cdr3_nt: TGTGCCAGCAAGTGGGTAGCAGGGGGCGGCTATGGCTACACCTTC; cdr3_aa: CASKWVAGGGYGYTF
clone_size: NA; j_call: TRBJ2-5; v_call: TRBV2; d_call: TRBD1; cdr3_nt: TGTGCCAGCAGGGCAGGGGGCGATGAGACCCAGTACTTC; cdr3_aa: CASRAGGDETQYF
clone_size: NA; j_call: TRBJ1-1; v_call: TRBV5-1; d_call: NA; cdr3_nt: TGCGCCAGCAGCCTCGGACAGTCGGGGACTGAAGCTTTCTTT; cdr3_aa: CASSLGQSGTEAFF
clone_size: NA; j_call: TRBJ2-3; v_call: TRBV5-4; d_call: TRBD2; cdr3_nt: TGTGCCAGCAGCCTAGCGGGGGCCACAGATACGCAGTATTTT; cdr3_aa: CASSLAGATDTQYF
clone_size: NA; j_call: TRBJ1-4; v_call: TRBV29-1; d_call: TRBD1; cdr3_nt: TGCAGCGTTGAAGAGGAGCCAGGGGGCTTTGAAAAACTGTTTTTT; cdr3_aa: CSVEEEPGGFEKLFF
clone_size: NA; j_call: TRBJ2-1; v_call: TRBV28; d_call: TRBD1; cdr3_nt: TGTGCCAGCAGTGAAGGGACAGCTTCGTCCTACAATGAGCAGTTCTTC; cdr3_aa: CASSEGTASSYNEQFF
clone_size: NA; j_call: TRBJ1-1; v_call: TRBV13; d_call: NA; cdr3_nt: TGTGCCAGCAGCTTTACCGGGAACACTGAAGCTTTCTTT; cdr3_aa: CASSFTGNTEAFF
clone_size: once; j_call: TRBJ2-3; v_call: TRBV24-1; d_call: TRBD1; cdr3_nt: TGTGCCACCAGTGGACCGGGACAGGTAACAGATACGCAGTATTTT; cdr3_aa: CATSGPGQVTDTQYF
clone_size: NA; j_call: TRBJ2-1; v_call: TRBV5-6; d_call: NA; cdr3_nt: TGTGCCAGCAGCCGGACGATCCTAACTAGCAATGAGCAGTTCTTC; cdr3_aa: CASSRTILTSNEQFF
clone_size: NA; j_call: TRBJ1-3; v_call: TRBV15; d_call: TRBD1; cdr3_nt: TGTGCCACCAGTCCGGGACAGGGAAGAAACACCATATATTTT; cdr3_aa: CATSPGQGRNTIYF
clone_size: once; j_call: TRBJ2-5; v_call: TRBV25-1; d_call: NA; cdr3_nt: TGTGCCAGCAGTGAATGGTCAGGGGACGAGACCCAGTACTTC; cdr3_aa: CASSEWSGDETQYF
clone_size: NA; j_call: TRBJ1-1; v_call: TRBV7-8; d_call: NA; cdr3_nt: TGTGCCAGCAGCTTAACAGCTTCGAACACTGAAGCTTTCTTT; cdr3_aa: CASSLTASNTEAFF
clone_size: NA; j_call: TRBJ2-5; v_call: TRBV6-5; d_call: TRBD2; cdr3_nt: TGTGCCAGCAGGCGCGGGGGGGTGGAGACCCAGTACTTC; cdr3_aa: CASRRGGVETQYF
clone_size: NA; j_call: TRBJ1-2; v_call: TRBV19; d_call: TRBD1; cdr3_nt: TGTGCCAGTACCGGACCGGGACAGGGGAGCTATGGCTACACCTTC; cdr3_aa: CASTGPGQGSYGYTF
clone_size: NA; j_call: TRBJ1-5; v_call: TRBV19; d_call: TRBD1; cdr3_nt: TGTGCCAGTAGTATGGACAGGGGGTTTCCTCAGCCCCAGCATTTT; cdr3_aa: CASSMDRGFPQPQHF
clone_size: NA; j_call: TRBJ2-7; v_call: TRBV5-1; d_call: NA; cdr3_nt: TGCGCCAGCAGCTGGGGAGACAGGCACTCCTACGAGCAGTACTTC; cdr3_aa: CASSWGDRHSYEQYF
clone_size: few; j_call: TRBJ1-1; v_call: TRBV24-1; d_call: TRBD1; cdr3_nt: TGTGCCACCAGTGATCGGATGGGACAGGGTCAAGCTTTCTTT; cdr3_aa: CATSDRMGQGQAFF
clone_size: NA; j_call: TRBJ1-2; v_call: TRBV4-1; d_call: TRBD1; cdr3_nt: TGCGCCAGCAGCCAAGAAGGGGGGACAGTGAACTATGGCTACACCTTC; cdr3_aa: CASSQEGGTVNYGYTF
clone_size: NA; j_call: TRBJ1-3; v_call: TRBV19; d_call: NA; cdr3_nt: TGTGCCACCCTAGGAAACACCATATATTTT; cdr3_aa: CATLGNTIYF
clone_size: NA; j_call: TRBJ1-4; v_call: TRBV7-9; d_call: NA; cdr3_nt: TGTGCCAGCAGCTTCACAGAGGGTGAAAAACTGTTTTTT; cdr3_aa: CASSFTEGEKLFF
clone_size: NA; j_call: TRBJ2-2; v_call: TRBV5-4; d_call: TRBD2; cdr3_nt: TGTGCCAGCAGCAAAAGGGCTGGCGGGAGTGGGACCGGGGAGCTGTTTTTT; cdr3_aa: CASSKRAGGSGTGELFF
clone_size: NA; j_call: TRBJ2-7; v_call: TRBV18; d_call: TRBD1; cdr3_nt: TGTGCCAGCTCACCGACAGGGGCCTACGAGCAGTACTTC; cdr3_aa: CASSPTGAYEQYF
clone_size: NA; j_call: TRBJ2-3; v_call: TRBV14; d_call: NA; cdr3_nt: TGTGCCAGCAGCCGCGAGGATACGCAGTATTTT; cdr3_aa: CASSREDTQYF
clone_size: once; j_call: TRBJ1-3; v_call: TRBV28; d_call: TRBD1; cdr3_nt: TGTGCCAGCCTTGGGACAGATCTAGGAAACACCATATATTTT; cdr3_aa: CASLGTDLGNTIYF
clone_size: NA; j_call: TRBJ2-2; v_call: TRBV21-1; d_call: NA; cdr3_nt: TGTGCCAGCACCCCCGCGGATAGCGGGAGGAATACGAACACCGGGGAGCTGTTTTTT; cdr3_aa: CASTPADSGRNTNTGELFF
clone_size: NA; j_call: TRBJ2-7; v_call: TRBV6-5; d_call: TRBD2; cdr3_nt: TGTGCCAGCAGGCTAGCGGGAGAAGTACACGAGCAGTACTTC; cdr3_aa: CASRLAGEVHEQYF
clone_size: NA; j_call: TRBJ1-2; v_call: TRBV30; d_call: NA; cdr3_nt: TGTGCCTGGAGAAGATCTGGACTGTTCTATGGCTACACCTTC; cdr3_aa: CAWRRSGLFYGYTF
clone_size: NA; j_call: TRBJ1-1; v_call: TRBV19; d_call: NA; cdr3_nt: TGTGCCAGTATGCGAGGGAACACTGAAGCTTTCTTT; cdr3_aa: CASMRGNTEAFF
clone_size: NA; j_call: TRBJ1-6; v_call: TRBV18; d_call: TRBD1; cdr3_nt: TGTGCCAGCTCACCACTCACAGGGGTAGGCTCCTATAATTCACCCCTCCACTTT; cdr3_aa: CASSPLTGVGSYNSPLHF
clone_size: NA; j_call: TRBJ1-2; v_call: TRBV5-8; d_call: TRBD1; cdr3_nt: TGTGCCAGCAGCTACGACCGGGACAGGGGGCGCATTTACTATGGCTACACCTTC; cdr3_aa: CASSYDRDRGRIYYGYTF
clone_size: NA; j_call: TRBJ1-3; v_call: TRBV7-9; d_call: NA; cdr3_nt: TGTGCCAGCAGCTTCGTTCGTCCTAGCTCTGGAAACACCATATATTTT; cdr3_aa: CASSFVRPSSGNTIYF
clone_size: NA; j_call: TRBJ1-3; v_call: TRBV6-1; d_call: TRBD1; cdr3_nt: TGTGCCAGCAGTGAACTCGCAGGGGGCTTTGGAAACACCATATATTTT; cdr3_aa: CASSELAGGFGNTIYF
clone_size: NA; j_call: TRBJ2-5; v_call: TRBV18; d_call: NA; cdr3_nt: TGTGCCAGCTCACCAGCACCGGGAATCACGGGAGAGACCCAGTACTTC; cdr3_aa: CASSPAPGITGETQYF
clone_size: NA; j_call: TRBJ1-6; v_call: TRBV28; d_call: NA; cdr3_nt: TGTGCCAGCACCATTCCCGTGACGGGTTCACCCCTCCACTTT; cdr3_aa: CASTIPVTGSPLHF
clone_size: NA; j_call: TRBJ2-2; v_call: TRBV7-9; d_call: NA; cdr3_nt: TGTGCCAGCAGCTTGGTGTCAGTGAACACCGGGGAGCTGTTTTTT; cdr3_aa: CASSLVSVNTGELFF